This TCR beta chain originates from a study of blood T cell repertoires in COVID-19. In the authors' methods: How many nucleated cells were present was estimated from reference gene primer amplification. Repertoires were generated with immunoSEQ multiplex PCR, while TCRdb's copy carries only in-frame clones and drops some. V and J calls and clone size are as listed in that table; D and trimming were resolved from the DNA. The sample includes 260,000 or so clones, approximately 90% seen only once; the top ten take 15% to 18%. Recruits, aged about 18 to 100 years, lived in under 25 US areas. Recovered Cohort 3 donors showed two negative PCRs, clearance, or symptom resolution. The sequence was obtained from a man aged 18 to 30 who had recovered from COVID-19. The sequenced material came from PBMCs or T cells enriched from blood (not recorded which).

The CDR3 reads CASSRPREGRGTDTQYF. CDR3 DNA sequence: TGTGCCAGCAGTCGCCCGCGGGAGGGCAGGGGAACAGATACGCAGTATTTT. The chain links TRBV6-6 to TRBJ2-3; the match to TRBD2 covers 9 bases. There are 17 residues in the CDR3. Germline V lookup: CDR1 MNHNY, CDR2 SVGAGI (reference sequence). The V and J ends lost 5 bases and 3 bases, in that order; junction bases with no gene match: 12.